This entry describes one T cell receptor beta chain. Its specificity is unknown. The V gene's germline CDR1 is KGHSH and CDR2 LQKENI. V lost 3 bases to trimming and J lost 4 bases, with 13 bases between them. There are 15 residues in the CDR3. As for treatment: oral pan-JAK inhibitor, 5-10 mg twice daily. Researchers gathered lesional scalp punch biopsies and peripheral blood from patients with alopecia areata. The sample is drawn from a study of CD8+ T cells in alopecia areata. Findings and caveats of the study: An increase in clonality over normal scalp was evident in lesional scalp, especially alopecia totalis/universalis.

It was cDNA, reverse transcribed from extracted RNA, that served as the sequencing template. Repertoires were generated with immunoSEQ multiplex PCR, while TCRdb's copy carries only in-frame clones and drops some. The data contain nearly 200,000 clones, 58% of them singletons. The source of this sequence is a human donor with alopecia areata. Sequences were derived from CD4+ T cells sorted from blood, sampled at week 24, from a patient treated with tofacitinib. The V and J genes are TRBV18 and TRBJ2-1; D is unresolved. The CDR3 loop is CASSPAAQVYNEQFF. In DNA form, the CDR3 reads TGTGCCAGCTCACCGGCGGCTCAGGTTTACAATGAGCAGTTCTTC.